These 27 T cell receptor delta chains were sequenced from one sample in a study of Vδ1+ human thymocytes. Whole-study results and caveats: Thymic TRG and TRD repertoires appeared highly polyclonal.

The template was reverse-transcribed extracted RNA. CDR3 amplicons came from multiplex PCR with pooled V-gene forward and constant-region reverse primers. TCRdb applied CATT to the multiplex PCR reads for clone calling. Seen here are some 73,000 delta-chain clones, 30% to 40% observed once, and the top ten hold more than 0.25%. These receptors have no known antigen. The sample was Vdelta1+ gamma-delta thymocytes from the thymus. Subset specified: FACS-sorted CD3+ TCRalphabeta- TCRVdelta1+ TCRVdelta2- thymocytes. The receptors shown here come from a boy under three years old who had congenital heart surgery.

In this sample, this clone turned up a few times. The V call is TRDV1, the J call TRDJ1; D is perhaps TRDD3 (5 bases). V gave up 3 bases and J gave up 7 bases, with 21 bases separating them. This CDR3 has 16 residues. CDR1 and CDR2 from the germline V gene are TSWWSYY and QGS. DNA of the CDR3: TGTGCTCTTGGGGAGGGTTATCCACGGGTCGGGGGTAAACTCATCTTT. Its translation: CALGEGYPRVGGKLIF.

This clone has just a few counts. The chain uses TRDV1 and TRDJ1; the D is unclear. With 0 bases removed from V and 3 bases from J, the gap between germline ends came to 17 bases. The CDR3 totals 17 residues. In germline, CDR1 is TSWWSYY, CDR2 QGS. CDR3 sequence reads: CALGELGDNPKADKLIF. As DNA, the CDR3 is TGTGCTCTTGGGGAACTGGGAGATAACCCGAAGGCCGATAAACTCATCTTT.

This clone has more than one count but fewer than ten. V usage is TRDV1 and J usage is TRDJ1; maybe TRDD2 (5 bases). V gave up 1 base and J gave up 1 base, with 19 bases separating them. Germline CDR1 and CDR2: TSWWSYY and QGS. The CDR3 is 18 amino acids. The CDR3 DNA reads TGTGCTCTTGGGGAACGTATAACCGAACCTACCCCCACCGATAAACTCATCTTT. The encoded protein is CALGERITEPTPTDKLIF.

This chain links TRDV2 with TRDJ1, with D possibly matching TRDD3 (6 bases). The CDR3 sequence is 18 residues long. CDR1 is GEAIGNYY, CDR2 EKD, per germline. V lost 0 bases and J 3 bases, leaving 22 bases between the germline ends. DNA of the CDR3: TGTGCCTGTGACACCCTCCAGTTGGTGAGGGATATCGCCGATAAACTCATCTTT. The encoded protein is CACDTLQLVRDIADKLIF.

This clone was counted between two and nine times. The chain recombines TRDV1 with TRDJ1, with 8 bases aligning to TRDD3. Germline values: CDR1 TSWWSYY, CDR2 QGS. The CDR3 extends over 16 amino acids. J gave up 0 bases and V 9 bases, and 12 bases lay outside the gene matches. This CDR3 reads CALLYGWGMYTDKLIF. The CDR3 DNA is TGTGCTCTCCTATACGGGTGGGGGATGTACACCGATAAACTCATCTTT.

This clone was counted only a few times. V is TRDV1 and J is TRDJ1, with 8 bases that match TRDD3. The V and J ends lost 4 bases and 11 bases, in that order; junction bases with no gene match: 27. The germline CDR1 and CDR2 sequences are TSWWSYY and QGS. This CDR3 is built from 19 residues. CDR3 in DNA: TGTGCTCTTGGGGGAAATTCCTATTTGTTGGGGGATCCCCATGGCGAGCTCATCTTT. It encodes CALGGNSYLLGDPHGELIF.

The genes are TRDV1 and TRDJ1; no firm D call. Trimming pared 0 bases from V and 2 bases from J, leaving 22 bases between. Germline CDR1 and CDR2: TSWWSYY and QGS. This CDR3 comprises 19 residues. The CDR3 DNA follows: TGTGCTCTTGGGGAACTAGAGGGCCCCCGAAAAAGGAATACCGATAAACTCATCTTT. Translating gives CALGELEGPRKRNTDKLIF.

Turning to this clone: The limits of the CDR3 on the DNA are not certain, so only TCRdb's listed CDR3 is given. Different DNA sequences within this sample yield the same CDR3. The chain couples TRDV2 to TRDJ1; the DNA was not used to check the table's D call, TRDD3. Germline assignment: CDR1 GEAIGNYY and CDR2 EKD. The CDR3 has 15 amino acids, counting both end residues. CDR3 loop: CACDTVGGGTWAFIF.

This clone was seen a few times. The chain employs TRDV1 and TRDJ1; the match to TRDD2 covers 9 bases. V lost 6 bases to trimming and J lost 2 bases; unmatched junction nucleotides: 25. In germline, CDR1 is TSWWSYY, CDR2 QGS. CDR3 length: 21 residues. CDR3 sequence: CALGDRLPTFVLGTGTDKLIF. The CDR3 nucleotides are TGTGCTCTTGGAGACCGCCTTCCTACCTTTGTACTGGGTACCGGGACCGATAAACTCATCTTT.

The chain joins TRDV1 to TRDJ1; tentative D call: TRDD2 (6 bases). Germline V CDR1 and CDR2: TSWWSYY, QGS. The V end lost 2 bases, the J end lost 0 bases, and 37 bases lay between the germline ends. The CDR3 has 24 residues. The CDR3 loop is CALGEGLPSLRRSGNTMYTDKLIF. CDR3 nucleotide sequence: TGTGCTCTTGGGGAAGGCCTTCCCTCATTACGGAGGAGTGGGAACACTATGTACACCGATAAACTCATCTTT.

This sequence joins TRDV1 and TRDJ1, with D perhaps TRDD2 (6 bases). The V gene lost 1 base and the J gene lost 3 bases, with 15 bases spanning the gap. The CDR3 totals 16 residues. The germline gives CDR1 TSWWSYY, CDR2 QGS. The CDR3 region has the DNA TGTGCTCTTGGGGAACGCGGCCGCTCCTACCCCGATAAACTCATCTTT. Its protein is CALGERGRSYPDKLIF.

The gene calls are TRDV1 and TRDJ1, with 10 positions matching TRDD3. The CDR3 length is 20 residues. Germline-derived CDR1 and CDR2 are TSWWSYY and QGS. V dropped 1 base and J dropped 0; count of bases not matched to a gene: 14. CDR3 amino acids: CALGEPSRMGDTLYTDKLIF. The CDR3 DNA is TGTGCTCTTGGGGAACCCTCTCGGATGGGGGATACCCTGTACACCGATAAACTCATCTTT.

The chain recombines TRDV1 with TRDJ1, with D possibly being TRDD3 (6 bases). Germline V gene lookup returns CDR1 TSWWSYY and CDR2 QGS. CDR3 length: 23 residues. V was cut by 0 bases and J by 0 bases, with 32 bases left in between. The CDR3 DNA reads TGTGCTCTTGGGGAACTCGAGGGTCCCCGCGGAACTGGGTTCCACCTATACACCGATAAACTCATCTTT. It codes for CALGELEGPRGTGFHLYTDKLIF.

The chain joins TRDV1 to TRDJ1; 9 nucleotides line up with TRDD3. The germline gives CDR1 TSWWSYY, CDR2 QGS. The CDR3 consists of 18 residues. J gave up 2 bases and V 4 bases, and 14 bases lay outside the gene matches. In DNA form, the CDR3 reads TGTGCTCTTGGGGCCCCTACGTCTGGGGGATTTGGTACCGATAAACTCATCTTT. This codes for CALGAPTSGGFGTDKLIF.

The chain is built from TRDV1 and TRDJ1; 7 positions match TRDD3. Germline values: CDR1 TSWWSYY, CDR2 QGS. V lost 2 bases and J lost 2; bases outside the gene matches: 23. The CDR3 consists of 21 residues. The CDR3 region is CALGEGPSTYPGGSGTDKLIF. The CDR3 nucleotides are TGTGCTCTTGGGGAAGGACCGTCAACCTACCCTGGGGGCTCGGGGACCGATAAACTCATCTTT.

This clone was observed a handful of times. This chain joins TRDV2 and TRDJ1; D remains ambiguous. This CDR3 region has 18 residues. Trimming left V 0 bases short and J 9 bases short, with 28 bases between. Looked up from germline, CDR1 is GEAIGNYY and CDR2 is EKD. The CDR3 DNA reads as TGTGCCTGTGACACCGGCCTGAGAAAAGTCCCCCCTTTTGTGGAACTCATCTTT. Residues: CACDTGLRKVPPFVELIF.

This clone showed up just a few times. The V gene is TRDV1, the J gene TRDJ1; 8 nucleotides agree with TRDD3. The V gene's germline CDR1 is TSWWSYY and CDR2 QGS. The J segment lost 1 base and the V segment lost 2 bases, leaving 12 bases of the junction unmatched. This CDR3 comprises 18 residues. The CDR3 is CALGELSVLGVFTDKLIF. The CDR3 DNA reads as TGTGCTCTTGGGGAATTGTCCGTACTGGGGGTCTTCACCGATAAACTCATCTTT.

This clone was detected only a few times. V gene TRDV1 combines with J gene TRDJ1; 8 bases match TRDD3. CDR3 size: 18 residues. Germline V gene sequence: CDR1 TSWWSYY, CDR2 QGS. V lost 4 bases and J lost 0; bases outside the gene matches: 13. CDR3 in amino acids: CALGVSRGYPPDTDKLIF. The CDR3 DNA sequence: TGTGCTCTTGGGGTCTCACGGGGATACCCCCCTGACACCGATAAACTCATCTTT.

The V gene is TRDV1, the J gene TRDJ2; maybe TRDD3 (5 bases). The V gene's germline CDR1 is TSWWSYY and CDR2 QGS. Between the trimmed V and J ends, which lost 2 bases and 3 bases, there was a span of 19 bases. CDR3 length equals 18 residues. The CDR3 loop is CALGEAIAGLDMTAQLFF. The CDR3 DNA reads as TGTGCTCTTGGGGAAGCTATAGCGGGGCTGGATATGACAGCACAACTCTTCTTT.

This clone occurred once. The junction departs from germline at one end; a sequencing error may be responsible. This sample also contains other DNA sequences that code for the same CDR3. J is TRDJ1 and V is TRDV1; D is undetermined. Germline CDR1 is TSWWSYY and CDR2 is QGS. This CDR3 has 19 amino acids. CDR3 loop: CALGELSKGSYRHTDKLIF. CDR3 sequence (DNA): TGTGCTCTTGGGGAACTCAGTAAGGGTAGTTACCGCCACACTGATAAACTCATCTTT.

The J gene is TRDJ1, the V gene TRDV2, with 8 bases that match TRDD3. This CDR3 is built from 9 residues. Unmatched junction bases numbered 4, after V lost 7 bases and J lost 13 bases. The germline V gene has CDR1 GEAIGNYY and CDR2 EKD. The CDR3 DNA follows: TGTGCCTGGGGGATACTCGCCATCTTT. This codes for CAWGILAIF.

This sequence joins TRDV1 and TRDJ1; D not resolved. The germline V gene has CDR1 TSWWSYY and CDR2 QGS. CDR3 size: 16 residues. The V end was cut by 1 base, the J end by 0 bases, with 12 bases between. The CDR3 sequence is CALGEHGFGYTDKLIF. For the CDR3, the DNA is TGTGCTCTTGGGGAACATGGGTTTGGGTACACCGATAAACTCATCTTT.

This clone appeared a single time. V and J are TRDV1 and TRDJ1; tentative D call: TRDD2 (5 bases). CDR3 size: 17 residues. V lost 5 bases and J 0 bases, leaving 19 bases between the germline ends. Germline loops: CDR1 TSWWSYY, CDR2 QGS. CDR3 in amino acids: CALGCASPYLYTDKLIF. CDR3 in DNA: TGTGCTCTTGGGTGCGCTTCCCCTTACTTGTACACCGATAAACTCATCTTT.

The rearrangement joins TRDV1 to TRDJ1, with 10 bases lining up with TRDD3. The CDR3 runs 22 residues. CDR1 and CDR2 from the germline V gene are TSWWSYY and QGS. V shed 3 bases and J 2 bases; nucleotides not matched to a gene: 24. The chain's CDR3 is CALGDPTSYEVLGDRLTDKLIF. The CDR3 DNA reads TGTGCTCTTGGGGACCCCACTTCCTACGAGGTACTGGGGGATCGCCTTACCGATAAACTCATCTTT.

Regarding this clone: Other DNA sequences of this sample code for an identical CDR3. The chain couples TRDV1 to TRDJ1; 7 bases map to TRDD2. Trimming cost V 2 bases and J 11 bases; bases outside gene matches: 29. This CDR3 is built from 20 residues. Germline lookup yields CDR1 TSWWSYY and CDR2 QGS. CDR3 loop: CALGENLPPVVGKRGVKLIF. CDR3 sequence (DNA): TGTGCTCTTGGGGAAAACCTTCCTCCCGTGGTGGGGAAGAGAGGGGTAAAGCTCATCTTT.

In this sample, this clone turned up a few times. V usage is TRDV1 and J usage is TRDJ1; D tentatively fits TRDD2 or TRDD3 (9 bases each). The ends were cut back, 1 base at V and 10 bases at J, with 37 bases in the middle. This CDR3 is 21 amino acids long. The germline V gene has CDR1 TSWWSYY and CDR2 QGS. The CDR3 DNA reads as TGTGCTCTTGGGGAACCAACCCCCCTTCCTACCTCGTGCTGGGGGATTTCTGTACTCATCTTT. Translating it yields CALGEPTPLPTSCWGISVLIF.

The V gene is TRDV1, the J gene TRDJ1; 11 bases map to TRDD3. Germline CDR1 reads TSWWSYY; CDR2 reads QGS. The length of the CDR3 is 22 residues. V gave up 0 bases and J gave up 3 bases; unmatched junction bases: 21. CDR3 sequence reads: CALGELYHPPRYWGIESDKLIF. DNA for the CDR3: TGTGCTCTTGGGGAACTCTATCATCCCCCGAGATACTGGGGGATAGAGTCCGATAAACTCATCTTT.